This TCR beta chain originates from a study of T cells after yellow fever vaccination. CDR1 is SGHAT and CDR2 is FQNNGV in the germline V gene. J lost 2 bases, V lost 1 base, and 3 bases had no gene match. CDR3 size: 15 residues. The study's findings and limits: Any FACS-sorted repertoire could hold abundant clonotypes that contaminate it from the bulk population. Post-booster samples contained most primary-vaccination clones (approximately 95% CD4, almost 90% CD8).

TCRdb ran MiXCR on the 5' RACE reads and lists one entry per CDR3 protein. The sample yields approximately 150,000 distinct CDR3 sequences, roughly 6.2% seen once. This clonotype was seen ten or more times. Its antigen is unknown. This sequence joins TRBV11-2 and TRBJ2-5, with 8 bases lining up with TRBD1. This material consisted of CD4+ T cells sorted from PBMCs, taken on the day of the first yellow fever vaccination. This sequence was found in a man in his late teens or twenties who received the YFV17D yellow fever vaccine. The CDR3 DNA sequence: TGTGCCAGCAGCTTAGGGGACAGGTTACAAGAGACCCAGTACTTC. It encodes CASSLGDRLQETQYF. Filled out from reference TRBV11-2 and TRBJ2-5, the complete variable domain reads EAGVAQSPRYKIIEKRQSVAFWCNPISGHATLYWYQQILGQGPKLLIQFQNNGVVDDSQLPKDRFSAERLKGVDSTLKIQPAKLEDSAVYLCASSLGDRLQETQYFGPGTRLLVL.